What follows are 8 T cell receptor beta chains derived from one specimen sequenced in a study of neurological immune-mediated disorders. TCRdb reanalysed the 5' RACE reads using MiXCR and keeps one entry per CDR3 protein. The table has tens of thousands of distinct CDR3 sequences, roughly 5% seen once. Sequenced sample: PBMCs. These receptors were obtained from a young man with multiple sclerosis.

This clonotype has just a few counts. Germline and junction disagree at one end, which may indicate a read error. This sequence joins TRBV24-1 and TRBJ2-6, with a possible D match to TRBD1 (5 bases). CDR1 and CDR2 from the germline V gene are KGHDR and SFDVKD. The CDR3 is 13 residues long. This chain's CDR3 is CATSPSGAKVLTF. CDR3 nucleotide sequence: TGTGCCACTAGCCCATCTGGGGCCAAAGTCCTGACTTTC.

Many counts were recorded for this clonotype. V usage is TRBV20-1 and J usage is TRBJ1-4; 7 nucleotides align to TRBD1. This CDR3 has 13 residues. V was pared by 3 bases and J by 7 bases, with 5 bases of the junction left unmatched. The germline V gene encodes CDR1 DFQATT and CDR2 SNEGSKA (reference sequence). The CDR3 sequence is CSARGTAAEKLFF. CDR3 coding DNA: TGCAGTGCTAGGGGGACAGCCGCTGAAAAACTGTTTTTT.

This clonotype was picked up many times. The rearrangement links TRBV12-3 or TRBV12-4 to TRBJ1-2; maybe TRBD1 (5 bases). The V end lost 3 bases, the J end lost 12 bases, and 23 bases lay between the germline ends. This CDR3 has 15 residues. The CDR3 region is CASSFEGGDLEQNTF. The DNA for the CDR3 is TGTGCCAGCAGTTTTGAAGGAGGGGACCTTGAACAGAACACCTTC.

In this sample, this clonotype turned up many times. The gene calls are TRBV5-5 and TRBJ1-4; 8 nucleotides match TRBD1. This CDR3 is 14 amino acids long. The J segment lost 7 bases and the V segment lost 5 bases, leaving 7 bases of the junction unmatched. CDR1 and CDR2 from the germline V gene are SGHKS and YYEKEE (reference sequence). CDR3 protein: CASSKTGVSEKLFF. In nucleotides, the CDR3 is TGTGCCAGCAGTAAGACAGGGGTGTCTGAAAAACTGTTTTTT.

This clonotype was recorded many times. The chain employs TRBV28 and TRBJ2-7; 9 nucleotides match TRBD2. The trim removed 5 bases at V and 2 bases at J, leaving 4 bases unmatched. Germline CDR1 reads MDHEN; CDR2 reads SYDVKM. The CDR3 spans 14 residues. CDR3 region: CASSGSGRTYEQYF. The CDR3 nucleotides are TGTGCCAGCAGTGGAAGCGGGAGGACCTACGAGCAGTACTTC.

The sample holds many counts of this clonotype. The V gene is TRBV7-2, the J gene TRBJ2-3; the match to TRBD2 covers 12 bases. The CDR3 loop spans 16 amino acids. The germline CDR1 and CDR2 sequences are SGHTA and FQGNSA. Trimming took 2 bases from V and 7 from J; bases not matched to a gene: 7. CDR3 bases: TGTGCCAGCAGCTTATTGGGTCTAGCGGGAGGGAATACGCAGTATTTT. Amino acids: CASSLLGLAGGNTQYF. Filled out from reference TRBV7-2 and TRBJ2-3, the complete variable domain reads GAGVSQSPSNKVTEKGKDVELRCDPISGHTALYWYRQSLGQGLEFLIYFQGNSAPDKSGLPSDRFSAERTGGSVSTLTIQRTQQEDSAVYLCASSLLGLAGGNTQYFGPGTRLTVL.

The sample holds many counts of this clonotype. The chain uses TRBV5-5 and TRBJ1-5; 7 bases agree with TRBD1. J lost 4 bases, V lost 6 bases, and 10 bases had no gene match. CDR3 length: 15 amino acids. CDR1 and CDR2 from the germline V gene are SGHKS and YYEKEE (reference sequence). The CDR3 DNA sequence: TGTGCCAGCACCAAACAGGGGTTAACTAATCAGCCCCAGCATTTT. It is translated as CASTKQGLTNQPQHF.

This clonotype has a count of ten or more. CDR3 loop: CASSYSQGSAYEQYF. CDR3 coding DNA: TGTGCCAGCAGTTACTCTCAGGGTTCTGCCTACGAGCAGTACTTC. This chain joins TRBV6-5 and TRBJ2-7, with D possibly TRBD1 on 5 matching bases. Deletions cut 0 bases from V and 2 bases from J, with 11 bases between. In germline, CDR1 is MNHEY, CDR2 SVGAGI. CDR3 length: 15 amino acids.